This passage covers 2 T cell receptor beta chains from one sample sequenced in a study of CXCR3-negative and CXCR3-positive naive CD8 T cells (dated by TCRdb to the late 2010s). Sequencing was performed on a NextSeq 550. The Human TCR Profiling Kit (MiLaboratory) was used to prepare UMI-labeled 5' RACE TRB cDNA libraries. The reads, reprocessed by TCRdb, yield one row per CDR3 protein sequence and no DNA. The table held for this sample gives some 140,000 distinct CDR3 sequences. Of the sample, approximately 0.46% is held by the ten largest clones. What these receptors recognize is not known. Overall study outcomes, separate from this receptor: Compared with CXCR3-negative naive cells, CXCR3-positive naive cells had TRB CDR3s with higher hydrophobicity (lower Kidera factor 4), lower energy, and higher strength and volume indices.

Specimen: naive CXCR3+ CD8+ T cells from blood. The cell subset or site label on this specimen signifies: CD45RO-CCR7+CD27+CD95- naive CD8+ T cells expressing CXCR3 (TNR3+). Every receptor here comes from a human donor in good health. Some clones in this sample may be carry-over from other donors' samples.

The chain employs TRBV7-9 and TRBJ1-2; the TCRdb D gene call, TRBD1, has no DNA to confirm it. From germline, CDR1 is SEHNR and CDR2 FQNEAQ (reference sequence). The CDR3 totals 14 residues. The CDR3: CASSSGGAYYGYTF.

CDR3 loop: CASSLAWGLAGATTYEQYF. The chain uses TRBV7-9 and TRBJ2-7; absent DNA, TCRdb's TRBD2 call cannot be checked. The CDR3 extends over 19 amino acids. Germline V CDR1 and CDR2: SEHNR, FQNEAQ (reference sequence).